The 17 T cell receptor beta chains below were found in one sample sequenced in a study of T cell responses to AZD1222 COVID-19 vaccine. Profiling relied on immunoSEQ multiplex PCR, and the TCRdb table lists in-frame clones only, not all of them. The sample has some 140,000 clones; about 90% are singletons. The input for sequencing was peripheral blood, taken on day 0 of AZD1222 vaccination. The receptors were gathered from an adult in good health.

The CDR3 loop is CASSLSGTEAFF. CDR3 DNA: TGTGCCAGCAGCTTGAGCGGAACTGAAGCTTTCTTT. The chain links TRBV5-4 to TRBJ1-1; D is unresolved. The CDR3 has 12 amino acids. The V and J ends lost 1 base and 5 bases respectively, with 6 bases between them. The germline gives CDR1 SGHNT, CDR2 YYREEE (reference sequence).

This rearrangement joins TRBV9 to TRBJ2-2, with 8 positions matching TRBD1. Germline V CDR1 and CDR2: SGDLS, YYNGEE. V lost 7 bases to trimming and J lost 0 bases; unmatched junction nucleotides: 2. CDR3 length: 14 residues. CDR3 in DNA: TGTGCCAGCCGACAGGGGCCGAACACCGGGGAGCTGTTTTTT. The encoded protein is CASRQGPNTGELFF.

The chain combines TRBV20-1 with TRBJ2-7, with TRBD1 as a possible D gene (6 bases). The CDR3 has 15 residues. Germline CDR1 reads DFQATT; CDR2 reads SNEGSKA (reference sequence). The ends were cut back, 3 bases at V and 0 bases at J, with 15 bases in the middle. The CDR3, as DNA: TGCAGTGCTAGTACCGGGACACCGAGCTCCTACGAGCAGTACTTC. Translation gives CSASTGTPSSYEQYF.

The rearrangement links TRBV7-9 to TRBJ2-7, with D unresolved. The germline V gene has CDR1 SEHNR and CDR2 FQNEAQ (reference sequence). This CDR3 contains 11 residues. Trimming took off 8 bases at V and 7 bases at J, with 12 bases between the two ends. This CDR3 is CASSPNGEQYF. In DNA form, the CDR3 reads TGTGCCAGCTCCCCGAACGGTGAGCAGTACTTC.

A single count supports this clone. This chain connects TRBV7-9 to TRBJ1-1; a weak D match, TRBD1 (5 bases). The CDR3 totals 13 residues. V lost 4 bases and J lost 6, with 12 bases in between. Per germline, CDR1 SEHNR and CDR2 FQNEAQ (reference sequence). CDR3 in amino acids: CASSSRGVAEAFF. The DNA of the CDR3 is TGTGCCAGCAGCTCCCGGGGCGTCGCTGAAGCTTTCTTT.

The V and J genes are TRBV6-2 or TRBV6-3 and TRBJ2-2, with D perhaps matching TRBD2 (5 bases). Germline CDR1 MNHEY, CDR2 SVGEGT. CDR3 length: 13 residues. With 4 bases removed from V and 4 bases from J, the gap between germline ends came to 7 bases. The CDR3 reads CASSSGSTGELFF. CDR3 nucleotide sequence: TGTGCCAGCAGTTCGGGGAGCACCGGGGAGCTGTTTTTT.

The chain uses TRBV24-1 and TRBJ2-2; TRBD2 aligns across 9 bases. Germline V gene sequence: CDR1 KGHDR, CDR2 SFDVKD. The length of the CDR3 is 15 residues. The ends lost 6 bases at V and 7 bases at J; junction bases unmatched: 8. This CDR3 reads CATSISGRLGGELFF. The CDR3 DNA reads as TGTGCCACCAGTATCAGCGGGAGGTTAGGCGGGGAGCTGTTTTTT.

This rearrangement joins TRBV5-6 to TRBJ1-2, with no clear D. The CDR3 runs 15 residues. V lost 6 bases, J lost 5 bases, and 20 bases lay in between. Germline CDR1 and CDR2: SGHDT and YYEEEE. CDR3 DNA: TGTGCCAGCACCCTAATTCGGTCCTGGGCGTATGGCTACACCTTC. Translation gives CASTLIRSWAYGYTF.

The rearrangement uses TRBV6-2 or TRBV6-3 and TRBJ2-7; 8 bases are shared with TRBD2. CDR1 is MNHEY and CDR2 is SVGEGT in the germline V gene. The CDR3 is 15 residues long. J was trimmed by 2 bases and V by 3 bases; bases with no gene match: 6. The CDR3 region is CASSYSGAGAYEQYF. CDR3 DNA: TGTGCCAGCAGTTATTCAGGAGCGGGAGCCTACGAGCAGTACTTC.

This chain links TRBV4-2 with TRBJ1-5, with TRBD1 identical over 12 bases. J lost 1 base, V lost 3 bases, and 4 bases had no gene match. The germline gives CDR1 LGHNA, CDR2 YNFKEQ. The CDR3 runs to 17 residues. DNA for the CDR3: TGTGCCAGCAGCCAGGGGACAGGGGGCAAAAGCAATCAGCCCCAGCATTTT. This codes for CASSQGTGGKSNQPQHF.

The CDR3 sequence is CASSRTGVGNQPQHF. The CDR3 region has the DNA TGTGCCAGTAGTCGGACAGGGGTCGGTAATCAGCCCCAGCATTTT. V gene TRBV19 combines with J gene TRBJ1-5; 9 bases align to TRBD1. This CDR3 contains 15 residues. The V and J ends lost 5 bases and 4 bases, in that order; junction bases with no gene match: 6. Germline V CDR1 and CDR2: LNHDA, SQIVND (reference sequence).

The CDR3 DNA sequence: TGTGCCAGCAGCAGACAGGGGGGTACCTACGAGCAGTACTTC. Its protein product is CASSRQGGTYEQYF. This rearrangement joins TRBV9 to TRBJ2-7; TRBD1 matches 9 bases. J was trimmed by 2 bases and V by 4 bases; bases with no gene match: 4. Germline CDR1 SGDLS, CDR2 YYNGEE. The CDR3 totals 14 residues.

The chain employs TRBV21-1 and TRBJ1-1. TRBV21-1 is marked as a pseudogene. The CDR3 has 15 amino acids. DNA of the CDR3: TGTGCCAGCAGCAAACGGGGGGGAGTGAACACTGAAGCTTTCTTT. This gives the protein CASSKRGGVNTEAFF.

The CDR3 loop reads CASSFTGDRGFYGYTF. The DNA for the CDR3 is TGTGCCAGCAGCTTCACCGGGGACAGGGGATTTTATGGCTACACCTTC. The rearrangement links TRBV28 to TRBJ1-2; 10 positions agree with TRBD1. Trimming cost V 6 bases and J 5 bases; bases outside gene matches: 12. Germline loops: CDR1 MDHEN, CDR2 SYDVKM. CDR3 length equals 16 residues.

The chain employs TRBV4-3 and TRBJ2-1; TRBD2 might be the D (5 bases). Germline lookup yields CDR1 LGHNA and CDR2 YSLEER. This CDR3 is 15 amino acids long. The V end lost 3 bases, the J end lost 8 bases, and 17 bases lay between the germline ends. The CDR3 is CASSQVARGGDEQFF. In DNA form, the CDR3 reads TGCGCCAGCAGCCAGGTTGCTAGAGGAGGCGATGAGCAGTTCTTC.

The chain links TRBV12-3 or TRBV12-4 to TRBJ1-5, with D unclear. The ends were cut back, 4 bases at V and 5 bases at J, with 9 bases in the middle. The CDR3 runs 13 residues. The CDR3 nucleotides read TGTGCCAGCAGTTCGCGTCCCGATCAGCCCCAGCATTTT. Its translation: CASSSRPDQPQHF.

The V gene is TRBV27, the J gene TRBJ1-3, with D tentatively TRBD1 (6 bases). The V and J ends lost 1 base and 3 bases respectively, with 13 bases between them. CDR1 and CDR2 (germline): MNHEY, SMNVEV (reference sequence). The CDR3 is 16 amino acids. The CDR3 loop reads CASSLLGGGDGNTIYF. CDR3 nucleotides: TGTGCCAGCAGTTTATTGGGGGGGGGCGATGGAAACACCATATATTTT.